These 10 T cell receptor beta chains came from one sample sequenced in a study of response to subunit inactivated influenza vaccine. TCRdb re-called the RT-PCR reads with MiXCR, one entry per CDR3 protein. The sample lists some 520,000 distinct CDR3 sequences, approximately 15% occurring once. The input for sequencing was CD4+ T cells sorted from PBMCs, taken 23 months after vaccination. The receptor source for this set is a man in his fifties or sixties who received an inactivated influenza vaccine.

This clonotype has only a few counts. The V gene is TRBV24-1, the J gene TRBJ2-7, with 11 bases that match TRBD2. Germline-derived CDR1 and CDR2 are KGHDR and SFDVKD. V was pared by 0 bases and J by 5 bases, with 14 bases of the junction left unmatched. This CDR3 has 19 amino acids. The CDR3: CATSDLLSGRARAFDEQYF. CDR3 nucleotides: TGTGCCACCAGTGATTTGCTTAGCGGGAGGGCCAGAGCGTTCGACGAGCAGTACTTC.

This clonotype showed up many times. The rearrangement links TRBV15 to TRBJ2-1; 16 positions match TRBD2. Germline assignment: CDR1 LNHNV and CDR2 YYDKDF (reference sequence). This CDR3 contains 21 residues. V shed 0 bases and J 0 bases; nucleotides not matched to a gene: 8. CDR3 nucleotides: TGTGCCACCAGCAGAGATCAAATGGGACTAGCGGGAGGGAGCTCCTACAATGAGCAGTTCTTC. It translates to CATSRDQMGLAGGSSYNEQFF.

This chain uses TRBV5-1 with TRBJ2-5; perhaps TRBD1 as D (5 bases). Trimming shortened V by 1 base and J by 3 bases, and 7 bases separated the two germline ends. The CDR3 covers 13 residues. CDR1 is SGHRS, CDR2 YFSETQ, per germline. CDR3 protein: CASSLWGEETQYF. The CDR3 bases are TGCGCCAGCAGCTTGTGGGGCGAAGAGACCCAGTACTTC. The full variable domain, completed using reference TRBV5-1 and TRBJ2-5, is KAGVTQTPRYLIKTRGQQVTLSCSPISGHRSVSWYQQTPGQGLQFLFEYFSETQRNKGNFPGRFSGRQFSNSRSEMNVSTLELGDSALYLCASSLWGEETQYFGPGTRLLVL.

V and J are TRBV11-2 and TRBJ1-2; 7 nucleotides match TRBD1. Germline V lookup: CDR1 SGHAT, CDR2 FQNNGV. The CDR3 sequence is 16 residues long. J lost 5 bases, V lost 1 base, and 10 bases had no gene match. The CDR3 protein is CASSLVRGLLIYGYTF. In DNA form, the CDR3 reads TGTGCCAGCAGCTTAGTTAGGGGGCTCCTCATTTATGGCTACACCTTC. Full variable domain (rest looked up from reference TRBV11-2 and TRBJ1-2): EAGVAQSPRYKIIEKRQSVAFWCNPISGHATLYWYQQILGQGPKLLIQFQNNGVVDDSQLPKDRFSAERLKGVDSTLKIQPAKLEDSAVYLCASSLVRGLLIYGYTFGSGTRLTVV.

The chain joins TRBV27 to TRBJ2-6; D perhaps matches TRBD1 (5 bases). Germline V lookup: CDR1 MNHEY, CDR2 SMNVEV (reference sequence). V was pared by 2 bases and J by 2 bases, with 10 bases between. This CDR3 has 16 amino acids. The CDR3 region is CASSLSLGAGANVLTF. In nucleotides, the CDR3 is TGTGCCAGCAGTTTAAGTCTAGGGGCTGGGGCCAACGTCCTGACTTTC. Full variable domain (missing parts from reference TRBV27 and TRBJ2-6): EAQVTQNPRYLITVTGKKLTVTCSQNMNHEYMSWYRQDPGLGLRQIYYSMNVEVTDKGDVPEGYKVSRKEKRNFPLILESPSPNQTSLYFCASSLSLGAGANVLTFGAGSRLTVL.

The CDR3 loop is CASSLRGGPNEQFF. In DNA, the CDR3 is TGTGCCAGCAGTTTAAGAGGGGGCCCCAATGAGCAGTTCTTC. The rearrangement joins TRBV27 to TRBJ2-1; 7 bases line up with TRBD1. Germline trimming cut 2 bases from V and 6 bases from J; bases unmatched to any gene: 4. The CDR3 runs to 14 residues. Germline loops: CDR1 MNHEY, CDR2 SMNVEV (reference sequence).

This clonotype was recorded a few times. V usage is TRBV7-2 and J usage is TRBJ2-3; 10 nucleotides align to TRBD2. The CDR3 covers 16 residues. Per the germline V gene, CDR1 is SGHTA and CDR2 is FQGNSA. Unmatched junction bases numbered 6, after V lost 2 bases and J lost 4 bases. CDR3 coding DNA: TGTGCCAGCAGCTTAACTAGCGGGATAGGCTCAGATACGCAGTATTTT. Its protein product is CASSLTSGIGSDTQYF.

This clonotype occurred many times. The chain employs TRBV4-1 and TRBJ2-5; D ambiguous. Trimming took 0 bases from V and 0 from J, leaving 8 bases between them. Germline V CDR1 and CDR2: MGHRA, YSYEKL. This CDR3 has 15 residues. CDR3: CASSQEANYQETQYF. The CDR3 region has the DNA TGCGCCAGCAGCCAAGAAGCTAACTACCAAGAGACCCAGTACTTC.

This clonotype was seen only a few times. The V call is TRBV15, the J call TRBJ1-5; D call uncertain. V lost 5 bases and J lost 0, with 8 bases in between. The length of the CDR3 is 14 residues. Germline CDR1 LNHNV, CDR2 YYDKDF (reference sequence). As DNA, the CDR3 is TGTGCCACCAGCCGAGGGCATAGCAATCAGCCCCAGCATTTT. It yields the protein CATSRGHSNQPQHF.

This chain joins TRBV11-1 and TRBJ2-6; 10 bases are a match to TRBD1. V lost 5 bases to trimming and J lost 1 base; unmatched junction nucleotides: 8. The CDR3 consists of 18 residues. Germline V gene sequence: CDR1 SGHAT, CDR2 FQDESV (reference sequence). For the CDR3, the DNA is TGTGCCAGCAGCCAGACAGGGGGCGGATTGTCTGGGGCCAACGTCCTGACTTTC. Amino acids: CASSQTGGGLSGANVLTF.